These T cell receptor beta chains were read from a single sample in a study of T cells in Graves' hyperthyroidism and ophthalmopathy. TCRdb called the multiplex PCR reads again in MiXCR, with one record for every CDR3 protein. This table has about 480,000 distinct CDR3 sequences, around 14% appearing once. Sequencing was performed on blood. These receptor sequences come from a woman between 18 and 30 years old with Graves' hyperthyroidism. The CDR3 runs from the conserved cysteine through the conserved F or W. Each record gives: V gene, clone size, J gene, D gene, CDR3 DNA, CDR3 protein. The D gene is left open where the match is weak. The size field is filled for only some rows; it gives once, few, many or a size class.

>TRBV6-1|many|TRBJ1-5|TRBD1
TGTGCCAGCAGCGACAGGGCCTTGAGACCCCAGCATTTT
CASSDRALRPQHF
>TRBV10-3|many|TRBJ2-2|NA
TGTGCCCTCCGGAGAGATAACACCGGGGAGCTGTTTTTT
CALRRDNTGELFF
>TRBV10-2|few|TRBJ2-1|TRBD2
TGCGCCAGCAGTGACCCACGGGGACTAGCGGGAGACGAGCAGTTCTTC
CASSDPRGLAGDEQFF
>TRBV29-1|many|TRBJ1-1|NA
TGCAGCGTTGAAGTGGGTAACATGAACACTGAAGCTTTCTTT
CSVEVGNMNTEAFF
>TRBV27|many|TRBJ2-5|NA
TGTGCCAGCAGTTCCACCCGGGGCGGGGAGACCCAGTACTTC
CASSSTRGGETQYF
>TRBV7-2|NA|TRBJ2-1|TRBD2
TGTGCCAGCAGCTTAGAGCGGGAGGCATCGAACAATGAGCAGTTCTTC
CASSLEREASNNEQFF
>TRBV10-2|many|TRBJ1-4|NA
TGCGCCAGCAGTGAGCCAGAGCATGCAACTAATGAAAAACTGTTTTTT
CASSEPEHATNEKLFF
>TRBV18|many|TRBJ2-3|NA
TGTGCCAGCTCACCACTTACCACAGATACGCAGTATTTT
CASSPLTTDTQYF
>TRBV25-1|NA|TRBJ2-1|NA
TGTGCCAGCAGTCACGCCGCGGGGTCGACGATTGAGCAGTTCTTC
CASSHAAGSTIEQFF
>TRBV6-5|few|TRBJ1-5|NA
TGTGCCAGCAGTTACTCGGGTTCAGATCAGCCCCAGCATTTT
CASSYSGSDQPQHF
>TRBV5-6|NA|TRBJ2-5|NA
TGTGCCAGCAGCTTGTTCAGCGTAGAGACCCAGTACTTC
CASSLFSVETQYF
>TRBV19|once|TRBJ1-1|NA
TGTGCCAGTTCTAACACCAGGAGCACTGAAGCTTTCTTT
CASSNTRSTEAFF
>TRBV3-1|many|TRBJ2-3|NA
TGTGCCAGCAGCCTAACAGACGGAAGAGATACGCAGTATTTT
CASSLTDGRDTQYF
>TRBV20-1|many|TRBJ1-5|NA
TGCAGTGCCAACACGGGGTTCGCTAATAGCAATCAGCCCCAGCATTTT
CSANTGFANSNQPQHF
>TRBV28|many|TRBJ2-5|TRBD2
TGTGCCAGCAGTGGAGGACTAGCGGGGGGCAGGAACCAAGAGACCCAGTACTTC
CASSGGLAGGRNQETQYF
>TRBV7-2|many|TRBJ1-5|NA
TGTGCCAGCAGCCGGTTTGGGCAGCCCCAGCATTTT
CASSRFGQPQHF